This record concerns one T cell receptor beta chain sequence. Its antigen is not known. Template material for amplifying TCR beta CDR3 regions consisted of RNA transcripts. The HTBI primer set was used in a first-round RT-PCR of the TCR CDR3. TCRdb processed the multiplex PCR reads anew with MiXCR; each CDR3 protein has one entry. The profile shows a few hundred thousand distinct CDR3 sequences, less than 15% of them singletons. This entry comes from a study of T cells in Graves' hyperthyroidism and ophthalmopathy. Regarding the study as a whole: Stable hyperthyroidism was separated from ophthalmopathy by a model based on 13 V-J features.

Germline CDR1 reads SEHNR; CDR2 reads FQNEAQ (reference sequence). With 3 bases removed from V and 1 base from J, the gap between germline ends came to 13 bases. CDR3 length: 15 amino acids. The TCR comes from a woman in her 40s with Graves' hyperthyroidism. The specimen was blood. The genes are TRBV7-9 and TRBJ2-7; tentatively, D is TRBD1 or TRBD2 (5 bases each). The CDR3 nucleotides read TGTGCCAGCAGCTTCGCCAATGGGGGTTCCTACGAGCAGTACTTC. Translation gives CASSFANGGSYEQYF.